Described below is a single T cell receptor beta chain sequence and its context. There is no known antigen for this receptor. No much larger clone exists at a distance of one base, and base qualities are not known. The donors were healthy, HIV-negative adults with no recently reported acute infections or vaccinations. Every donor was a Caucasian adult living in Nashville, Tennessee, USA. CD4+ T cells were enriched by magnetic negative selection, after which naive cells were positively selected on CD45RA and the negative fraction was taken as the memory subset. Blood was obtained by leukapheresis, after which PBMCs were separated by Ficoll-Histopaque density gradient centrifugation and cryopreserved in liquid nitrogen vapor phase. Analytical flow cytometry was used to check the purity and quantity of every magnetically sorted T cell population. Each sorted fraction had its genomic DNA isolated and then quantified by UV absorbance on a Nanodrop 2000c.

Using the deep immunoSEQ assay, multiplex PCR amplified TCR CDR3 regions from genomic DNA. Extracted genomic DNA from each cell subset was spread evenly across all wells of several immunoSEQ 96-well plates, with each plate serving as a replicate. For sorted subsets, about 200 ng genomic DNA, equal to about 30,000 T cell genomes, was loaded into each replicate PCR. Purified libraries were measured with a Qubit 3.0 fluorometer, size-checked on a Bioanalyzer 2100, and measured again with the KAPA Library Quantification kit. Each immunoSEQ 96-well plate was sequenced on its own single-read 150-cycle Illumina NextSeq 550 flow cell. On the study's bioinformatics: The immunoSEQ output contained only junctional sequences without quality scores, so filtering could not match that applied to full-length reads. To assign V/J genes and CDR3, sequences were annotated against IMGT germline references using PyIR, a Python wrapper for IgBLAST v1.9. Reads were removed for weak V/J assignments (E-value above 1e-6), missing CDR3, stop codons, out-of-frame junctions, or ambiguous translated residues. V3J clonotypes were defined as sequences sharing an identical inferred V gene, J gene, and CDR3 amino acid sequence. Percentage overlap between repertoires was calculated by dividing the number of shared unique clonotypes by the size of the smaller repertoire. Richness of each repertoire was evaluated using RTK rarefaction, the Chao1 estimator, and Recon v2.1 estimates of unobserved clonotypes. Generation probabilities were computed with OLGA for all TCRbeta clonotypes obtained by the gDNA method from several donors. TCRdb holds this immuneACCESS table with in-frame rearrangements only. Some clones are missing; in checked studies, unresolved V genes explain under half, and the rest has no known cause. V and J calls and clone size are copied from that table; D and trimming were computed from the DNA. The sample records under 1,100,000 clones, under 80% of which are singletons. The biggest ten clones account for nearly 1.5% of the sample.

The germline V gene yields MDHEN for CDR1 and SYDVKM for CDR2. The CDR3 starts with the cysteine, ends with the phenylalanine, and has 12 residues. The DNA shown is the 36-base CDR3, in frame from base 1. The data are from a study of shared clonotypes between healthy human individuals (dated by TCRdb to the early 2020s). Study-wide context: Three men and two women, aged 18 to 49 years, made up the cohort. To increase sequencing depth and limit assay-specific biases, different laboratories used diverse techniques to prepare libraries and sequence TCR repertoires. The study deeply sequenced blood TCR repertoires of about 5 healthy adults to estimate repertoire size and the extent of clonotype sharing between individuals. Per donor, leukapheresis produced somewhere between about 0.94 and 10 billion PBMCs. Per donor, three plates each were used for CD4 naive and CD4 memory, two for CD8 naive, and one for CD8 memory.

The research as a whole found: Higher generation probabilities were observed for clonotypes shared by all four sorted-subset donors than for non-shared clonotypes. Even with the large sequencing depth, rarefaction of the sorted-subset datasets indicated that sequencing was incomplete. The small number of donors limited the genetic and exposure-history diversity represented. Larger estimated clonotype richness was generally found for naive subsets than for memory subsets. Pairwise subsampling led to the expectation that sequencing depth would affect the degree of clonotype sharing among donors. Sampling was restricted to blood, and TCR repertoires in tissues likely differ from the TCR repertoires found in blood. When several donors were compared, the shared fraction of clonotypes was roughly 4.8% for naive CD4, around 3.5% for naive CD8, 2% to 2.5% for memory CD4, and less than 0.5% for memory CD8.

The chain is made from TRBV28 and TRBJ2-2; TRBD1 might be the D gene, on 5 matching bases. Sequenced sample: memory CD4+ T cells sorted from blood. The sample's cell subset or site label, decoded: CD45RA-negative fraction. This sequence originates from a man between 18 and 35 years old in good health. This receptor carries the CDR3 CATGAQGGELFF. The bases read TGTGCTACCGGCGCTCAGGGAGGGGAGCTGTTTTTT.